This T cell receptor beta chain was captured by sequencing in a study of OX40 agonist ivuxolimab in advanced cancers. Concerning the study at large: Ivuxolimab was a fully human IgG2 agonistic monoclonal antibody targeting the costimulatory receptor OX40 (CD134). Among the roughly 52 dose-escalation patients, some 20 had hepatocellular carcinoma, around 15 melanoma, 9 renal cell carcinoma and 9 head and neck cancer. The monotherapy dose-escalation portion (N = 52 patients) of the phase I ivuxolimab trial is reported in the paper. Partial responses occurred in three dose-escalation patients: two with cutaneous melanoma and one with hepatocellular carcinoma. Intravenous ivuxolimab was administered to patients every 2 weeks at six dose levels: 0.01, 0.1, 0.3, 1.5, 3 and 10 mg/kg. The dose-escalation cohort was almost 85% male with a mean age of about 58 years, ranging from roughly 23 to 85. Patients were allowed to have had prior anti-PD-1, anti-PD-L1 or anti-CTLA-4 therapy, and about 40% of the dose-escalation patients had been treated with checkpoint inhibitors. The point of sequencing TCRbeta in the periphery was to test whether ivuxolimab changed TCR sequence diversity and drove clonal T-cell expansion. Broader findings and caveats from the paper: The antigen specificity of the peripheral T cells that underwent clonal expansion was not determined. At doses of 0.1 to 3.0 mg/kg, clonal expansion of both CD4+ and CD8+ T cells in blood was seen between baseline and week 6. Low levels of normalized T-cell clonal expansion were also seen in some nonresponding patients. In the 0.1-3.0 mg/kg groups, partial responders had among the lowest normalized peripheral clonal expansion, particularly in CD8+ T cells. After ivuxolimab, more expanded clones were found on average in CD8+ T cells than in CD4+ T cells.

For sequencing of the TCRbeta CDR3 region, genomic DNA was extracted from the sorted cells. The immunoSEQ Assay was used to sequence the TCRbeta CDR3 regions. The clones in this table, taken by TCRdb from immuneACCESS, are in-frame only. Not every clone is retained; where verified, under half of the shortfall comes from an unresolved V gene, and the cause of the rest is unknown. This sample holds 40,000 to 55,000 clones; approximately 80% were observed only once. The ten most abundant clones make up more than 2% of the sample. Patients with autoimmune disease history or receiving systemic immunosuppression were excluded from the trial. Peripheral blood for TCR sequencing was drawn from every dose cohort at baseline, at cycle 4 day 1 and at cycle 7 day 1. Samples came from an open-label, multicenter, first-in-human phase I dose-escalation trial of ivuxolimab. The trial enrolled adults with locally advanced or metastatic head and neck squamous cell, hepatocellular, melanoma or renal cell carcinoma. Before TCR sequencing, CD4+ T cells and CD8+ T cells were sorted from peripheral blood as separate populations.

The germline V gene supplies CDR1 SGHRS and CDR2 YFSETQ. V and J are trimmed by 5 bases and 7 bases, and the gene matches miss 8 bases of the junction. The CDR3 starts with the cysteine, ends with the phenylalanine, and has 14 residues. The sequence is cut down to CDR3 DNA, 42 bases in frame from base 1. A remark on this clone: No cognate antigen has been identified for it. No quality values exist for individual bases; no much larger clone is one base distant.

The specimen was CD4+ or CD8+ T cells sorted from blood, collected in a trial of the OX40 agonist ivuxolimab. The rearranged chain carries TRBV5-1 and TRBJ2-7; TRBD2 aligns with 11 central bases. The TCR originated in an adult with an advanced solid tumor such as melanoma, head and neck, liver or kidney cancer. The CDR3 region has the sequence CASRPTSGGGEQYF. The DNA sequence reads TGCGCCAGCAGACCTACTAGCGGGGGCGGGGAGCAGTACTTC.